One and the same sample provided the 13 T cell receptor beta chains below, sequenced in a study of tumor-infiltrating lymphocytes in primary liver carcinoma. Priming with a constant-region primer yielded TCR beta cDNA from around 0.45 ug total RNA. Three nested multiplex PCR rounds of slightly modified ARM-PCR generated TCR beta libraries. TRBV1-TRBV30 forward primers paired with a C-beta reverse primer were used in the first two PCR rounds, which ran approximately 10 cycles each. From the multiplex PCR reads, TCRdb called clonotypes with MiXCR, one entry per CDR3 protein. The table records tens of thousands of distinct CDR3 sequences, about three quarters of them present only once. Co-extracting RNA and DNA was done with about 20-34 mg of unsorted bulk tissue as input. Sequencing input: liver tumor tissue from sampling region 2. Specified subset: tumor region T2, inferior pole. These receptors all stem from a middle-aged man with primary liver carcinoma and hepatitis B virus infection.

This clonotype was seen only a few times. A clone one base away is much larger, so this may be a read error. This sequence joins TRBV11-1 and TRBJ2-2, with no clear D. The length of the CDR3 is 13 residues. V was trimmed by 3 bases and J by 3 bases, leaving 5 bases between them. Germline CDR1 SGHAT, CDR2 FQDESV (reference sequence). The chain's CDR3 is CASSFWYTGELFF. The CDR3 bases are TGTGCCAGCAGCTTTTGGTACACCGGGGAGCTGTTTTTT. Full variable domain (rest looked up from reference TRBV11-1 and TRBJ2-2): EAEVAQSPRYKITEKSQAVAFWCDPISGHATLYWYRQILGQGPELLVQFQDESVVDDSQLPKDRFSAERLKGVDSTLKIQPAELGDSAMYLCASSFWYTGELFFGEGSRLTVL.

The rearrangement joins TRBV5-1 to TRBJ2-1; D may be TRBD2 (7 bases). The CDR3 consists of 16 residues. The germline V gene encodes CDR1 SGHRS and CDR2 YFSETQ. The V and J ends lost 0 bases and 8 bases respectively, with 18 bases between them. CDR3 sequence: CASSLEGGANNDEQFF. The CDR3 coding sequence is TGCGCCAGCAGCTTGGAGGGGGGGGCAAATAACGATGAGCAGTTCTTC.

A remark on this clonotype: This could be a read error, since a much larger clone is one nucleotide away. V gene TRBV12-3 or TRBV12-4 combines with J gene TRBJ1-1, with 7 positions matching TRBD1. V dropped 4 bases and J dropped 3; count of bases not matched to a gene: 5. The CDR3 contains 14 residues. For the CDR3, the DNA is TGTGCCAGCAGTTCGGCAGACAGGGACACTGAAGCTTTCTTT. Its protein is CASSSADRDTEAFF.

Comments on this clonotype: The junction and the germline gene differ at one end; a read error may be behind it. The genes are TRBV4-3 and TRBJ2-1, with D perhaps given as TRBD1 or TRBD2 (6 bases each). The CDR3 contains 16 residues. Germline values: CDR1 LGHNA, CDR2 YSLEER. CDR3 protein: CARSHVGGSSYNGQFF. CDR3 coding DNA: TGCGCCCGCAGCCACGTAGGGGGGAGCTCCTACAATGGGCAGTTCTTC.

There are a few counts of this clonotype. One junction end does not reproduce the germline sequence, and a read error may be involved. J is TRBJ2-5 and V is TRBV7-9; D is perhaps TRBD1 or TRBD2 (7 bases each). This CDR3 has 15 residues. The germline gives CDR1 SEHNR, CDR2 FQNEAQ (reference sequence). The CDR3 spells CVSSSRGGLQETQYF. CDR3 bases: TGTGTCAGCAGCAGCAGGGGGGGACTCCAGGAGACCCAATACTTC.

J is TRBJ2-7 and V is TRBV29-1, with 8 bases lining up with TRBD1. J was trimmed by 6 bases and V by 4 bases; bases with no gene match: 5. The CDR3 runs to 12 residues. The V gene's germline CDR1 is SQVTM and CDR2 ANQGSEA. The CDR3 bases are TGCAGCGTTGCTGGACAGGGTACCGAGCAGTACTTC. Residues: CSVAGQGTEQYF.

A note on this clonotype: A much more abundant neighbour one base away suggests this may be a read error. This rearrangement joins TRBV12-3 or TRBV12-4 to TRBJ1-5; D is ambiguous. The CDR3 length is 13 residues. The CDR3 sequence: CASSLTRDQHQHF. DNA of the CDR3: TGTGCCAGCAGTTTAACTCGGGATCAGCACCAGCATTTT.

This clonotype was seen many times. The chain recombines TRBV28 with TRBJ2-7, with D tentatively TRBD1 or TRBD2 (5 bases each). The germline CDR1 and CDR2 sequences are MDHEN and SYDVKM. CDR3 length: 13 amino acids. V lost 7 bases and J lost 0, with 10 bases in between. CDR3 coding DNA: TGTGCCAGCACCTGGGACGCCTCCTACGAGCAGTACTTC. It codes for CASTWDASYEQYF.

The chain uses TRBV11-2 and TRBJ2-5; D might be TRBD2 (6 bases). CDR1 and CDR2 from the germline V gene are SGHAT and FQNNGV. The CDR3 extends over 16 amino acids. Trimming stripped 9 bases from V and 1 base from J, with 21 bases between. The CDR3 reads CARRSRDSARQETQYF. The CDR3 DNA reads as TGTGCCAGGAGATCCCGGGACTCGGCCCGCCAAGAGACCCAGTACTTC.

Details on this clonotype: A much more abundant neighbour one base away suggests this may be a read error. The CDR3 coding sequence is TGTGCCAACAGTGCCCCCCTATATGGCTACACCTTC. It translates to CANSAPLYGYTF. The V call is TRBV6-1, the J call TRBJ1-2; no firm D call. This CDR3 is 12 amino acids long. CDR1 MNHNS and CDR2 SASEGT come from the germline V gene.

This clonotype was found a few times. A much larger clone sits a single nucleotide away, making a read error possible. The chain joins TRBV7-9 to TRBJ2-3; a possible D gene is TRBD2 (5 bases). Per germline, CDR1 SEHNR and CDR2 FQNEAQ (reference sequence). This CDR3 has 14 residues. Here the CDR3 reads CASSSGLFTDTEYF. CDR3 nucleotide sequence: TGTGCCAGCAGTTCTGGACTTTTCACAGATACGGAGTATTTT.

V usage is TRBV5-1 and J usage is TRBJ2-1; no clear D gene. The CDR3 sequence is 14 residues long. V was cut by 4 bases and J by 9 bases, with 17 bases left in between. CDR1 SGHRS and CDR2 YFSETQ come from the germline V gene. This CDR3 is CASSRSHDFSEQFF. The CDR3 DNA reads as TGCGCCAGCAGCCGGAGTCATGATTTCAGTGAGCAGTTCTTC.

A note on this clonotype: At one of its ends the junction is not consistent with the germline gene, which may arise from a read error. The chain links TRBV4-1 to TRBJ2-3, with 7 bases matching TRBD2. The CDR3 is made up of 18 amino acids. Germline CDR1 reads MGHRA; CDR2 reads YSYEKL. The CDR3 reads CAGSQTIALARVTDTQYF. The CDR3 DNA reads as TGCGCCGGCAGCCAGACCATTGCACTAGCGAGAGTCACCGATACGCAGTATTTT.